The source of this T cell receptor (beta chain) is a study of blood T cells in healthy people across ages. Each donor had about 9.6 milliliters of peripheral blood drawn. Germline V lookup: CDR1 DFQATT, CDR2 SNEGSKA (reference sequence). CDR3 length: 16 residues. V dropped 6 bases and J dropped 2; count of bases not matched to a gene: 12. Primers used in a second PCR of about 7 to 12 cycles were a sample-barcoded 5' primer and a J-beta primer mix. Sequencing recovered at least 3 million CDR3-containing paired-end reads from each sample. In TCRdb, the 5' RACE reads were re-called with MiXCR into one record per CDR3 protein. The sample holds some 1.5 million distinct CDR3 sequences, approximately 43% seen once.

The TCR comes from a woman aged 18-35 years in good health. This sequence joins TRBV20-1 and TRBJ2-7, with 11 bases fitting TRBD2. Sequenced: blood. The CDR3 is CSALGLAEGDTYEQYF. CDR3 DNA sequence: TGCAGTGCCCTGGGACTAGCGGAAGGGGACACCTACGAGCAGTACTTC.